This T cell receptor (beta chain) is from a study of CD4 T cells in relation to SARS-CoV-2 and coronaviruses. The study, taken as a whole, reports: Pre-pandemic and post-infection samples never came from the same donor. Crossreactivity was assessed only for spike protein, not other viral proteins.

The unexposed donors gave CD4+ T cells in about 2010-2019, prior to COVID-19. Between the trimmed V and J ends, which lost 6 bases and 3 bases, there was a span of 21 bases. The V gene's germline CDR1 is MNHEY and CDR2 SMNVEV (reference sequence). The CDR3 has 17 amino acids. Deep TCR-beta sequencing used DNA from uncultured naive and memory CD4+ T cells. Produced via immunoSEQ multiplex PCR; TCRdb's table is partial and in-frame only. In the table there are about 65,000 clones, about nine tenths of which are singletons. As concerns this clone: Antigen specificity is unknown.

The chain recombines TRBV27 with TRBJ2-1, with a weak D call TRBD1 (6 bases). The TCR sequence derives from a human donor in good health. The source material was memory CD4+ T cells from PBMCs. This chain's CDR3 is CASSKNRDILGYNEQFF. In nucleotides, the CDR3 is TGTGCCAGCAGCAAAAACCGGGACATACTCGGCTACAATGAGCAGTTCTTC.